What follows are 4 T cell receptor beta chains derived from one specimen sequenced in a study of blood T cells in healthy people across ages. Then a second PCR, running roughly 7 to 11 cycles, was carried out with a sample-barcoded 5' primer and a J-beta primer mix. TCRdb redid the calling of the 5' RACE reads with MiXCR, one entry per CDR3 protein. This sample carries about 670,000 distinct CDR3 sequences, 40% to 65% of them seen once, and the ten largest clones take roughly 14%. Sequenced sample: blood. These receptor sequences come from a woman older than 75 in good health.

The chain combines TRBV6-5 with TRBJ1-5; D call uncertain. V lost 6 bases, J lost 3 bases, and 12 bases lay in between. Germline V gene sequence: CDR1 MNHEY, CDR2 SVGAGI. This CDR3 comprises 14 residues. The DNA for the CDR3 is TGTGCCAGCAGGGCCGGACGGAACAATCAGCCCCAGCATTTT. Translating gives CASRAGRNNQPQHF.

This clonotype has more than one count but fewer than ten. The V call is TRBV7-9, the J call TRBJ2-3; 10 bases line up with TRBD2. The V gene's germline CDR1 is SEHNR and CDR2 FQNEAQ (reference sequence). There are 20 residues in the CDR3. The V segment lost 6 bases and the J segment 0 bases; nucleotides outside the gene matches: 18. The CDR3 sequence is CASRPTPGLATRTSTDTQYF. The CDR3 DNA follows: TGTGCCAGCAGACCCACTCCGGGACTAGCGACACGCACTAGCACAGATACGCAGTATTTT.

This clonotype was detected only a few times. This sequence joins TRBV4-2 and TRBJ2-6, with 7 positions matching TRBD2. The V segment lost 4 bases and the J segment 1 base; nucleotides outside the gene matches: 7. Germline loops: CDR1 LGHNA, CDR2 YNFKEQ. CDR3 length: 17 amino acids. CDR3 in DNA: TGTGCCAGCAGCCGGCGGGAGACTGGATCTGGGGCCAACGTCCTGACTTTC. Its translation is CASSRRETGSGANVLTF.

For this clonotype: Being one base from a much bigger clone, this may be a read error. V is TRBV6-1 and J is TRBJ2-7; 7 nucleotides agree with TRBD1. CDR1 is MNHNS, CDR2 SASEGT, per germline. The CDR3 length is 15 residues. J lost 1 base, V lost 6 bases, and 9 bases had no gene match. The CDR3 nucleotides read TGTGCCAGCAGAGCCACAGGGGCTCCTTCCTACGAGCAGTACTTC. Amino acid sequence: CASRATGAPSYEQYF.